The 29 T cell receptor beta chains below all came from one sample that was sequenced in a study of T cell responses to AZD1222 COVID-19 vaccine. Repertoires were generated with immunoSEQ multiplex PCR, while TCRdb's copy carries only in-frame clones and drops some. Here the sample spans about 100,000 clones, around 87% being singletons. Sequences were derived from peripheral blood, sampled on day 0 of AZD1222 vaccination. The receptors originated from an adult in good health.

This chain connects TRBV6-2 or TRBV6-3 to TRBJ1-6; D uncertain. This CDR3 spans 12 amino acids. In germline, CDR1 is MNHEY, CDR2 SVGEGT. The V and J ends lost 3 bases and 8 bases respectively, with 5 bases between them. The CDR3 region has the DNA TGTGCCAGCAGTTATGGACATTCACCCCTCCACTTT. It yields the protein CASSYGHSPLHF.

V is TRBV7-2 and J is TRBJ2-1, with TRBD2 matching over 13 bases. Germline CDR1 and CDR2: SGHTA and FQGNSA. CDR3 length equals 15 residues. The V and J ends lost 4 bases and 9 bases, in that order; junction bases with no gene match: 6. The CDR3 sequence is CASSSGLAGATEQFF. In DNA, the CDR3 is TGTGCCAGCAGCTCAGGACTAGCGGGGGCCACTGAGCAGTTCTTC.

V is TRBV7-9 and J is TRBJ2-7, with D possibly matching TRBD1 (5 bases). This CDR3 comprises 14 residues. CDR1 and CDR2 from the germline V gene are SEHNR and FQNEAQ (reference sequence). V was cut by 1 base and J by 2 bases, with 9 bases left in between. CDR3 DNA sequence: TGTGCCAGCAGCTTAGGGGGCGTAGCCTACGAGCAGTACTTC. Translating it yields CASSLGGVAYEQYF.

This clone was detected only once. The CDR3 DNA is TGCGCCAGCAGCTCCTACCTTCAGGGTGGGGAGCGCTTTAGGTACAATGAGCAGTTCTTC. Translated: CASSSYLQGGERFRYNEQFF. The chain carries TRBV4-3 and TRBJ2-1, with D possibly being TRBD1 or TRBD2 (5 bases each). CDR1 LGHNA and CDR2 YSLEER come from the germline V gene. The CDR3 contains 20 residues. With 5 bases removed from V and 4 bases from J, the gap between germline ends came to 30 bases.

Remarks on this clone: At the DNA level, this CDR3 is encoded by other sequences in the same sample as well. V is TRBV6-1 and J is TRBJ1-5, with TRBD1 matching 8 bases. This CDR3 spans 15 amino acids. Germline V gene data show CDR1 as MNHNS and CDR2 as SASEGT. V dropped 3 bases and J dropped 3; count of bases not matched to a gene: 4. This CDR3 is CASSEMTGVNQPQHF. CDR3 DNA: TGTGCCAGCAGTGAGATGACAGGGGTCAATCAGCCCCAGCATTTT.

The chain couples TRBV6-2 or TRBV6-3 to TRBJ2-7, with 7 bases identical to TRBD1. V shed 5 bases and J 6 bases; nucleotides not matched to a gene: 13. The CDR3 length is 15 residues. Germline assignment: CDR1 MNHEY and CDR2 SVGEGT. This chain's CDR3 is CASSAAATGKREQYF. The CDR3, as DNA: TGTGCCAGCAGTGCAGCCGCGACAGGGAAGCGCGAGCAGTACTTC.

CDR3 DNA sequence: TGTGCCAGCAGCAACCAGGGTCTAAGCTCTGGAAACACCATATATTTT. Its translation is CASSNQGLSSGNTIYF. This chain joins TRBV7-6 and TRBJ1-3, with D perhaps TRBD1 (5 bases). Trimming removed 5 bases at V and 0 bases at J, with 14 bases between. This CDR3 spans 16 amino acids. The germline V gene has CDR1 SGHVS and CDR2 FNYEAQ.

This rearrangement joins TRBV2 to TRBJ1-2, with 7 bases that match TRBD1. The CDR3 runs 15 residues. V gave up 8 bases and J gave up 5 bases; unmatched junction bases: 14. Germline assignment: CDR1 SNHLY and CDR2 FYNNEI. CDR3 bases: TGTGCCAGCTCCAGAGGGGGACAGATGAATTATGGCTACACCTTC. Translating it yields CASSRGGQMNYGYTF.

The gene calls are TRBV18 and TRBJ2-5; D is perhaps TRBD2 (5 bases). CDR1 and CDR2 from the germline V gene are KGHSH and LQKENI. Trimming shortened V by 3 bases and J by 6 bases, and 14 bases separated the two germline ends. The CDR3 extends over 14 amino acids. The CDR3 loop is CASSPPGGVKTQYF. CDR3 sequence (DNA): TGTGCCAGCTCACCCCCCGGAGGAGTTAAGACCCAGTACTTC.

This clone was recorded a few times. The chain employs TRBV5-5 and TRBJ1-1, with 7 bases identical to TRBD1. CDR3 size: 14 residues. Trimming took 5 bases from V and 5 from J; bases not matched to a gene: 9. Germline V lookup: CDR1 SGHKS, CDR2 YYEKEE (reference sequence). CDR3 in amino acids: CASRKPGGGTEAFF. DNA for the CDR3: TGTGCCAGCAGAAAACCAGGGGGAGGTACTGAAGCTTTCTTT.

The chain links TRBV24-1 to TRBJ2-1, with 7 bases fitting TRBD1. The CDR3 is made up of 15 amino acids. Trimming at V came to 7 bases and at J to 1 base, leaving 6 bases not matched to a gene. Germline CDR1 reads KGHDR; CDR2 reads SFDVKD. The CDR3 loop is CATSAGTASYNEQFF. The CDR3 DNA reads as TGTGCCACCAGCGCCGGGACAGCATCCTACAATGAGCAGTTCTTC.

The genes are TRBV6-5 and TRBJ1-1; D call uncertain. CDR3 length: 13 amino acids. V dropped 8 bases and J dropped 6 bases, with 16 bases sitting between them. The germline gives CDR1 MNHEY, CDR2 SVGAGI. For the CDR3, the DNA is TGTGCCAGCCGGCCCGGGAGATGGCCTGAAGCTTTCTTT. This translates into CASRPGRWPEAFF.

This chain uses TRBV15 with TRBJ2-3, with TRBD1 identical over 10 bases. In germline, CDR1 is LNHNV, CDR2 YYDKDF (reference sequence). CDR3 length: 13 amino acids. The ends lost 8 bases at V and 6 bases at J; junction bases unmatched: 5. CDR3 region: CATLDRGVDTQYF. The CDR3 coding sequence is TGTGCCACCTTGGACAGGGGGGTGGATACGCAGTATTTT.

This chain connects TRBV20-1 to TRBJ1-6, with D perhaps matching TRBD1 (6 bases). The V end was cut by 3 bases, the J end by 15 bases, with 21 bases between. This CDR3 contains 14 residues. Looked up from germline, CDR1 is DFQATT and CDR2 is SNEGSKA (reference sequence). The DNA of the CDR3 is TGCAGTGCTAGTAGTCGACAGGAGGGAGTACTCCTCCACTTT. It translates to CSASSRQEGVLLHF.

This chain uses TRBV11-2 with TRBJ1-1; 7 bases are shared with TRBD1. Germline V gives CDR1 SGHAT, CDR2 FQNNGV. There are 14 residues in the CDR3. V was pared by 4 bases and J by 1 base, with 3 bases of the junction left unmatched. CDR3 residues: CASSSGGPNTEAFF. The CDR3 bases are TGTGCCAGCAGCTCAGGGGGTCCGAACACTGAAGCTTTCTTT.

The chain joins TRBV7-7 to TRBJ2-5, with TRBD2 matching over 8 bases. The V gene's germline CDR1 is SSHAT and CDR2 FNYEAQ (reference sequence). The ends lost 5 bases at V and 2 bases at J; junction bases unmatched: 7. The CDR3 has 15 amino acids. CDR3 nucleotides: TGTGCCAGCAGCACACCGGGGGGGGGACAAGAGACCCAGTACTTC. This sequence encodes CASSTPGGGQETQYF.

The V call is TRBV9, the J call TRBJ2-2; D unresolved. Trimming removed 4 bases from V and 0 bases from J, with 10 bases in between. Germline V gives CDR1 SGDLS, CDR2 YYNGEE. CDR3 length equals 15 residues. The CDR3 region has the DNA TGTGCCAGCAGCCCCCGGGCAGCGAACACCGGGGAGCTGTTTTTT. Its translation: CASSPRAANTGELFF.

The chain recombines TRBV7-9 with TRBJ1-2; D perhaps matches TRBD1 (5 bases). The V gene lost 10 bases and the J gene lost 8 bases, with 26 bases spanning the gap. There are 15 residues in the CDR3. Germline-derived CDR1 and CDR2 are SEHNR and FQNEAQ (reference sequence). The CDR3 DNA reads TGTGCCACCAACTCCGGGAGGGGCGGTGTCGTAGGCTACACCTTC. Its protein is CATNSGRGGVVGYTF.

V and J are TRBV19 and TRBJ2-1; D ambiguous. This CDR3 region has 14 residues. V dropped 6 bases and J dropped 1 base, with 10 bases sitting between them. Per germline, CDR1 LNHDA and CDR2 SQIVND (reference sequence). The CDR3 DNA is TGTGCCAGTAGCCAGAGTCTTTCCTACAATGAGCAGTTCTTC. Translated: CASSQSLSYNEQFF.

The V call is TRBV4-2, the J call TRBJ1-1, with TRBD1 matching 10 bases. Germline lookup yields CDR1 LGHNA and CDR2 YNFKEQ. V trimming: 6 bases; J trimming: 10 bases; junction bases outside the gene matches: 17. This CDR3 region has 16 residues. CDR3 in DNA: TGTGCCAGCAGGGTCGGGACAGGGGCCACAGCTCTGCCAGCTTTCTTT. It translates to CASRVGTGATALPAFF.

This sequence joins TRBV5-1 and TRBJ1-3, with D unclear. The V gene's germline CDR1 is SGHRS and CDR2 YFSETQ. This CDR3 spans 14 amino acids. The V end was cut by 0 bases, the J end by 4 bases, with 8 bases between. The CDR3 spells CASSLDAGGNTIYF. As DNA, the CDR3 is TGCGCCAGCAGCTTGGATGCGGGGGGAAACACCATATATTTT.

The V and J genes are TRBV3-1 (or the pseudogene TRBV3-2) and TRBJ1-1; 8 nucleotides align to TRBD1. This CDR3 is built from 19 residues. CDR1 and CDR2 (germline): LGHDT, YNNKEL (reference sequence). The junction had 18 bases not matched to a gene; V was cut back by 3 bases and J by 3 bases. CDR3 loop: CASSQLLRRSGGKYTEAFF. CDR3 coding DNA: TGTGCCAGCAGCCAGCTCCTTCGGAGGTCAGGGGGCAAGTACACTGAAGCTTTCTTT.

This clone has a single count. CDR3 amino acids: CASSYSGRRTAEAFF. CDR3 coding DNA: TGTGCCAGCAGTTACTCCGGACGGAGAACGGCTGAAGCTTTCTTT. This chain uses TRBV6-5 with TRBJ1-1; D unclear. Germline CDR1 is MNHEY and CDR2 is SVGAGI. This CDR3 contains 15 residues. Deletions cut 0 bases from V and 6 bases from J, with 14 bases between.

The CDR3 DNA reads TGTGCCAGCAGTTTCCGGGACAGGGTTTACGAGCAGTACTTC. Protein: CASSFRDRVYEQYF. The V call is TRBV27, the J call TRBJ2-7; 9 nucleotides match TRBD1. This CDR3 contains 14 residues. The V segment lost 3 bases and the J segment 4 bases; nucleotides outside the gene matches: 4. Germline V gene lookup returns CDR1 MNHEY and CDR2 SMNVEV (reference sequence).

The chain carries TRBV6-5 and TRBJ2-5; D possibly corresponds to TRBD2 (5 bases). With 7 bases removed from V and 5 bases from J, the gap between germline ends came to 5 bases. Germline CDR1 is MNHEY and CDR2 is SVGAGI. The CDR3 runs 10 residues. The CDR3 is CASTGETQYF. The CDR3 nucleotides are TGTGCCAGCACGGGGGAGACCCAGTACTTC.

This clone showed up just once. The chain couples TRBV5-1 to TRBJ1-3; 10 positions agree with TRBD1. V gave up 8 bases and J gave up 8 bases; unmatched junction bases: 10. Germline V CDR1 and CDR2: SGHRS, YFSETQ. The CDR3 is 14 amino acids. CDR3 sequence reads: CASQTGGIGDTIYF. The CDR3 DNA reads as TGCGCCAGTCAGACAGGGGGCATAGGTGACACCATATATTTT.

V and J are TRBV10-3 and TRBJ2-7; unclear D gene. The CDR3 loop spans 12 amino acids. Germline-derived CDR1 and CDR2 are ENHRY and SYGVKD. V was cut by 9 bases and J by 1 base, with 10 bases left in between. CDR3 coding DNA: TGTGCCATTGCCGGGTCTTCCTACGAGCAGTACTTC. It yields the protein CAIAGSSYEQYF.

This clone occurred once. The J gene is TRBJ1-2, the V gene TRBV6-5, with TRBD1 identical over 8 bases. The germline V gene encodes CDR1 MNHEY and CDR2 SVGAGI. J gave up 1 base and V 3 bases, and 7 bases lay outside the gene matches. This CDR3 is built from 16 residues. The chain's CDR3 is CASSYSGQAFNYGYTF. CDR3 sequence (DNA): TGTGCCAGCAGTTATTCGGGACAGGCCTTTAACTATGGCTACACCTTC.

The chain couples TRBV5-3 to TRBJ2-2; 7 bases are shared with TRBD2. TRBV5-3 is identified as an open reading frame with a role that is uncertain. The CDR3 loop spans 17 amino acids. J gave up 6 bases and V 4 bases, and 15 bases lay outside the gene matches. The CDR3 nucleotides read TGTGCCAGAAGCCCTAATTTCGGGAGGCTTAGGCCCGGGGAGCTGTTTTTT. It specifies CARSPNFGRLRPGELFF.